Presented here are 19 T cell receptor beta chains from one specimen sequenced in a study of blood T cell repertoires in COVID-19. TCRdb keeps only in-frame clones here, not all; method: immunoSEQ multiplex PCR. The data contain about 350,000 clones, around 90% of them singletons. The sample consisted of peripheral blood. The source is a woman aged 55-70 years with COVID-19, enrolled during active disease.

This chain links TRBV19 with TRBJ1-6; 7 bases map to TRBD1. CDR1 LNHDA and CDR2 SQIVND come from the germline V gene (reference sequence). Trimming took 2 bases from V and 6 from J; bases not matched to a gene: 7. There are 16 residues in the CDR3. This chain's CDR3 is CASSITGASSNSPLHF. The CDR3 DNA sequence: TGTGCCAGTAGTATAACAGGGGCCTCGAGTAATTCACCCCTCCACTTT.

The V call is TRBV12-5, the J call TRBJ2-3; 9 bases agree with TRBD2. V was pared by 2 bases and J by 0 bases, with 3 bases of the junction left unmatched. Germline CDR1 LGHNT, CDR2 FRNRAP. This CDR3 region has 16 residues. The CDR3: CASGLLAGPSTDTQYF. Written as DNA, the CDR3 is TGTGCTAGTGGTTTGCTAGCGGGGCCTAGCACAGATACGCAGTATTTT. Filled out from reference TRBV12-5 and TRBJ2-3, the complete variable domain reads DARVTQTPRHKVTEMGQEVTMRCQPILGHNTVFWYRQTMMQGLELLAYFRNRAPLDDSGMPKDRFSAEMPDATLATLKIQPSEPRDSAVYFCASGLLAGPSTDTQYFGPGTRLTVL.

This chain joins TRBV19 and TRBJ2-1; 7 bases fit TRBD1. This CDR3 is built from 16 residues. Germline loops: CDR1 LNHDA, CDR2 SQIVND (reference sequence). J was trimmed by 3 bases and V by 5 bases; bases with no gene match: 10. The CDR3 here is CASSSDRAQHYNEQFF. Written as DNA, the CDR3 is TGTGCCAGTAGTTCCGACAGGGCCCAACACTACAATGAGCAGTTCTTC.

The genes are TRBV10-3 and TRBJ2-7, with TRBD2 as a possible D gene (6 bases). CDR1 is ENHRY, CDR2 SYGVKD, per germline. The V end was cut by 2 bases, the J end by 2 bases, with 13 bases between. CDR3 length: 15 residues. The CDR3 bases are TGTGCCATCAGTGAGGGGGGGAACAGACCCTACGAGCAGTACTTC. The encoded protein is CAISEGGNRPYEQYF.

This chain joins TRBV24-1 and TRBJ2-5; 12 bases are shared with TRBD1. The germline gives CDR1 KGHDR, CDR2 SFDVKD. The length of the CDR3 is 15 residues. V shed 5 bases, J shed 6 bases, and the junction held 6 bases outside the gene matches. The CDR3 here is CATSVGTGGTKTQYF. DNA of the CDR3: TGTGCCACCAGTGTTGGGACAGGGGGCACGAAGACCCAGTACTTC.

The V and J genes are TRBV11-2 and TRBJ1-1; no reliable D call. The CDR3 is 12 residues long. Deletions cut 3 bases from V and 4 bases from J, with 6 bases between. Per germline, CDR1 SGHAT and CDR2 FQNNGV. CDR3 in DNA: TGTGCCAGCAGCTTGTCCAGCACTGAAGCTTTCTTT. Its translation: CASSLSSTEAFF. The full variable domain, with the rest looked up from reference TRBV11-2 and TRBJ1-1, is EAGVAQSPRYKIIEKRQSVAFWCNPISGHATLYWYQQILGQGPKLLIQFQNNGVVDDSQLPKDRFSAERLKGVDSTLKIQPAKLEDSAVYLCASSLSSTEAFFGQGTRLTVV.

This chain links TRBV9 with TRBJ1-2; TRBD1 agrees at 10 bases. With 4 bases clipped from V and 4 bases from J, the junction kept 10 bases outside the gene matches. Per germline, CDR1 SGDLS and CDR2 YYNGEE. The CDR3 length is 16 residues. CDR3 amino acids: CASSSQGTGASYGYTF. The CDR3 bases are TGTGCCAGCAGCTCCCAGGGGACAGGGGCAAGCTATGGCTACACCTTC.

J is TRBJ2-1 and V is TRBV2; TRBD1 matches 9 bases. The length of the CDR3 is 14 residues. Germline loops: CDR1 SNHLY, CDR2 FYNNEI. The trim removed 5 bases at V and 7 bases at J, leaving 6 bases unmatched. For the CDR3, the DNA is TGTGCCAGCAGTCCACAGGGGGCAGGGAATGAGCAGTTCTTC. Its translation is CASSPQGAGNEQFF.

This clone occurred a few times. The CDR3: CATRGPDGYTF. The CDR3 nucleotides read TGTGCCACCAGGGGGCCCGATGGCTACACCTTC. V gene TRBV6-5 combines with J gene TRBJ1-2; 8 bases fit TRBD1. The CDR3 runs to 11 residues. Per the germline V gene, CDR1 is MNHEY and CDR2 is SVGAGI. Trimming took 10 bases from V and 6 from J; bases not matched to a gene: 4.

J is TRBJ2-3 and V is TRBV7-2, with 7 bases that match TRBD2. This CDR3 contains 16 residues. The V segment lost 5 bases and the J segment 0 bases; nucleotides outside the gene matches: 8. Germline loops: CDR1 SGHTA, CDR2 FQGNSA. The DNA of the CDR3 is TGTGCCAGCAGCCCCCGCGGGGGACCCAGCACAGATACGCAGTATTTT. It specifies CASSPRGGPSTDTQYF.

The chain joins TRBV9 to TRBJ2-3; 7 bases align to TRBD2. The germline gives CDR1 SGDLS, CDR2 YYNGEE. The junction had 9 bases not matched to a gene; V was cut back by 2 bases and J by 6 bases. The CDR3 has 15 amino acids. CDR3 in DNA: TGTGCCAGCAGCGTTAGCGGGCGAGACTGGGATACGCAGTATTTT. Translated: CASSVSGRDWDTQYF.

The genes are TRBV7-2 and TRBJ2-1, with D unresolved. CDR1 is SGHTA and CDR2 is FQGNSA in the germline V gene. This CDR3 comprises 14 residues. Trimming shortened V by 2 bases and J by 1 base, and 6 bases separated the two germline ends. DNA for the CDR3: TGTGCCAGCAGCTTATTACAGTCCTACAATGAGCAGTTCTTC. Amino acids: CASSLLQSYNEQFF. The variable domain in full, completed from reference TRBV7-2 and TRBJ2-1, reads GAGVSQSPSNKVTEKGKDVELRCDPISGHTALYWYRQSLGQGLEFLIYFQGNSAPDKSGLPSDRFSAERTGGSVSTLTIQRTQQEDSAVYLCASSLLQSYNEQFFGPGTRLTVL.

This clone was detected once. The CDR3 bases are TGTGCCAGCAGCCCTAGGGACAGGGGATACGGCTACACCTTC. This codes for CASSPRDRGYGYTF. The chain recombines TRBV9 with TRBJ1-2; 10 bases are a match to TRBD1. V lost 4 bases and J lost 8; bases outside the gene matches: 8. Germline values: CDR1 SGDLS, CDR2 YYNGEE. The CDR3 is 14 residues long.

The chain recombines TRBV14 with TRBJ2-1, with D possibly TRBD2 on 7 matching bases. Trimming removed 3 bases from V and 7 bases from J, with 25 bases in between. CDR3 length: 18 residues. Germline V gene sequence: CDR1 SGHDN, CDR2 FVKESK. CDR3 loop: CASSHPLRWGGERNEQFF. In DNA, the CDR3 is TGTGCCAGCAGCCACCCCTTAAGGTGGGGGGGCGAGCGGAATGAGCAGTTCTTC.

The chain employs TRBV6-6 and TRBJ2-3; 7 bases fit TRBD1. The CDR3 length is 17 residues. V shed 5 bases, J shed 2 bases, and the junction held 13 bases outside the gene matches. Germline CDR1 and CDR2: MNHNY and SVGAGI (reference sequence). The CDR3 spells CASSRPRQGRVTDTQYF. CDR3 in DNA: TGTGCCAGCAGTCGTCCACGACAGGGTCGTGTCACAGATACGCAGTATTTT.

This sequence joins TRBV29-1 and TRBJ1-4; TRBD1 matches 10 bases. CDR3 length equals 13 residues. Germline loops: CDR1 SQVTM, CDR2 ANQGSEA. The ends lost 5 bases at V and 8 bases at J; junction bases unmatched: 5. CDR3 amino acids: CSVRQGAEEKLFF. The CDR3 DNA is TGCAGCGTTCGACAGGGGGCTGAAGAAAAACTGTTTTTT.

The chain has TRBV4-1 and TRBJ1-1; D perhaps matches TRBD1 (6 bases). The germline CDR1 and CDR2 sequences are MGHRA and YSYEKL. This CDR3 contains 14 residues. V lost 4 bases to trimming and J lost 0 bases, with 9 bases between them. CDR3 loop: CASSPRGMNTEAFF. CDR3 sequence (DNA): TGCGCCAGCAGCCCCAGGGGCATGAACACTGAAGCTTTCTTT.

The CDR3 reads CASSNQGGETQYF. For the CDR3, the DNA is TGTGCCAGCAGTAACCAGGGGGGAGAGACCCAGTACTTC. This chain joins TRBV12-3 or TRBV12-4 and TRBJ2-5; D might be TRBD1 (7 bases). This CDR3 is 13 amino acids long. The V end was cut by 5 bases, the J end by 4 bases, with 11 bases between.

The chain recombines TRBV28 with TRBJ1-5, with a tentative D call TRBD1 (6 bases). With 3 bases removed from V and 4 bases from J, the gap between germline ends came to 10 bases. The germline CDR1 and CDR2 sequences are MDHEN and SYDVKM. The CDR3 contains 14 residues. The CDR3 DNA sequence: TGTGCCAGCAGTTTCTGGGACACGAATCAGCCCCAGCATTTT. Protein sequence: CASSFWDTNQPQHF.